This T cell receptor beta chain stems from a study of shared clonotypes between healthy human individuals. The CDR3 has 17 amino acids. Germline V gene sequence: CDR1 MDHEN, CDR2 SYDVKM. Deletions cut 6 bases from V and 1 base from J, with 18 bases between. The data were produced by immunoSEQ multiplex PCR, yet TCRdb's version contains in-frame clones alone and is incomplete. This table has 550,000 to 850,000 clones, 74% appearing once. The V and J genes are TRBV28 and TRBJ2-2; the D gene is possibly TRBD2 (6 bases). The receptor was derived from a woman in her 30s in good health. Sample: memory CD4+ T cells sorted from blood. Subset described: CD45RA-negative fraction. The DNA of the CDR3 is TGTGCCAGCAGCCCGTTCAAATCGGGAGAGAACACCGGGGAGCTGTTTTTT. It codes for CASSPFKSGENTGELFF. Variable domain in full (rest from reference TRBV28 and TRBJ2-2): DVKVTQSSRYLVKRTGEKVFLECVQDMDHENMFWYRQDPGLGLRLIYFSYDVKMKEKGDIPEGYSVSREKKERFSLILESASTNQTSMYLCASSPFKSGENTGELFFGEGSRLTVL.